The T cell receptor beta chain under discussion was sequenced for a study of T cells after yellow fever vaccination. This clonotype was found a few times. The V gene lost 4 bases and the J gene lost 8 bases, with 21 bases spanning the gap. CDR3 length equals 16 residues. Germline values: CDR1 MGHDK, CDR2 SYGVNS. TCRdb ran MiXCR on the 5' RACE reads and lists one entry per CDR3 protein. The profile covers some 400,000 distinct CDR3 sequences, with roughly 6.1% appearing a single time and approximately 15% taken by the ten largest. Sequencing was performed on PBMCs, taken 5 days after the yellow fever booster vaccination. This clonotype was obtained from a man between 25 and 39 years old who received the YFV17D yellow fever vaccine. The chain links TRBV25-1 to TRBJ1-3, with D unclear. The CDR3 nucleotides read TGTGCCAGCAGTGGAGAGGACCGGACCTTCGTCGACACCATATATTTT. Translation: CASSGEDRTFVDTIYF.